What follows is one T cell receptor beta chain and its context. The target antigen is unknown. These data originate in a study of blood T cells in healthy people across ages. Study details: About one barcoded beta molecule per two T cells was captured by template switching.

Study findings and constraints: Measured against age, TCR beta diversity per million T cells decreased in a roughly linear manner.

PCR was performed a second time for 7 to 11 cycles using a sample-barcoded 5' primer and a J-beta primer mix. TCRdb used MiXCR to reprocess the 5' RACE reads, holding one entry per CDR3 protein. The sample has over 1,500,000 distinct CDR3 sequences, roughly 50% seen once. The sequencing input was blood. The TCR comes from a woman between 35 and 50 years old in good health.

Written as DNA, the CDR3 is TGTGCCAGCAGTACCCGACAGGGCGCATTTTCTGGGGCCAACGTCCTGACTTTC. This sequence encodes CASSTRQGAFSGANVLTF. The V and J genes are TRBV7-2 and TRBJ2-6; TRBD1 aligns across 7 bases. This CDR3 region has 18 residues. V lost 6 bases and J lost 1; bases outside the gene matches: 12. Germline CDR1 and CDR2: SGHTA and FQGNSA.